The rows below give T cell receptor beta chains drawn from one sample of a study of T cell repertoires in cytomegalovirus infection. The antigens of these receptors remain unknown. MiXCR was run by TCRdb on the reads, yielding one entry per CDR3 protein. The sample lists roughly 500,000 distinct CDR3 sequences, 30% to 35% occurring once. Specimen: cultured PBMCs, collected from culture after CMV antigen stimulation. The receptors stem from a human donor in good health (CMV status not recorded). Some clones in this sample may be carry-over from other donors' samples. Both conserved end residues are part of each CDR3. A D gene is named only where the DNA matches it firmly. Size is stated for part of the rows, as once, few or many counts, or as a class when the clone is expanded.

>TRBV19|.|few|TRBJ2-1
TGTGCCAGTAATCGGCTCTTGGAGACTGAGCAGTTCTTC
CASNRLLETEQFF
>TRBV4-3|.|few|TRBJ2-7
TGCGCCAGCAGCCAAGGACAGGCTTCGAACGAGCAGTACTTC
CASSQGQASNEQYF
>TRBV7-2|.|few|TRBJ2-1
TGTGCCAGCAGGATCTCGGGACTTTACAATGAGCAGTTCTTC
CASRISGLYNEQFF
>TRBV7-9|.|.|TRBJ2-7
TGTGCCAGCAGCCATCGCTACGAGCAGTACTTC
CASSHRYEQYF
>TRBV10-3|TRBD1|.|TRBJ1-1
TGTGCCATCAGCCCTACAGGGGGCACTGAAGCTTTCTTT
CAISPTGGTEAFF
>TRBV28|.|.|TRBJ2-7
TGTGCCAGCAGTCAGGACGCCAGAGGCTCCTACGAGCAGTACTTC
CASSQDARGSYEQYF
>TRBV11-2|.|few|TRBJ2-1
TGTGCCAGCAGCTTTTACGGGAGCTCCTACAATGAGCAGTTCTTC
CASSFYGSSYNEQFF
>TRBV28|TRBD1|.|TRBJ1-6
TGTGCCAGCAGTTTAGGGGGAGGGCGAGGGGGCGACGACTTT
CASSLGGGRGGDDF
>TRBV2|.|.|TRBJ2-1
TGTGCCAGCAGTCCGGACTTCGGAGCCTACAATGAGCAGTTCTTC
CASSPDFGAYNEQFF
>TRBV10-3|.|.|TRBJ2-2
TGTGCCATCCCATCCGGCCCGAACACCGGGGAGCTGTTTTTT
CAIPSGPNTGELFF
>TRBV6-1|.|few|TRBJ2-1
TGTGCCAGCAGTTATGGGGGAAACAACAATGAGCAGTTCTTC
CASSYGGNNNEQFF
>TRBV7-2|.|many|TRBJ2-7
TGTGCCAGCAGCTTATTCCCGCACTACGAGCAGTACTTC
CASSLFPHYEQYF
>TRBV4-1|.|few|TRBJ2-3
TGCGCCAGCAGCCCATCTCCCCGGGAGAGAAGACGACTAGTCACAGATACGCAGTATTTT
CASSPSPRERRRLVTDTQYF
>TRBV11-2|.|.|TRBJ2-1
TGTGCCAGCAGCTCCTCAGGGGAATCCTACAATGAGCAGTTCTTC
CASSSSGESYNEQFF
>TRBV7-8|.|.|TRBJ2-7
TGTGCCAGCAGCTTAGCATCTAGCTCCTACGAGCAGTACTTC
CASSLASSSYEQYF
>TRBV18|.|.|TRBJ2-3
TGTGCCAGCTCACCCAGCGACAGCACAGATACGCAGTATTTT
CASSPSDSTDTQYF
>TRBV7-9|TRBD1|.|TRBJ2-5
TGTGCCAGCAGCTCAGGTCCCGGGACAGGGAACCAAGAGACCCAGTACTTC
CASSSGPGTGNQETQYF
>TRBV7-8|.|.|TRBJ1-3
TGTGCCAGCAGCTTAAAAGCGAGGACAAGGCCTTCTGGAGACACCATATATTTT
CASSLKARTRPSGDTIYF
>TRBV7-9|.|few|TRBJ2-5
TGTGCCAGTATGCGAGGGGAAGTGGAGACCCAGTACTTC
CASMRGEVETQYF
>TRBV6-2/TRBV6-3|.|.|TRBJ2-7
TGTGCCAGCAGTTACAATTTAATTATCCGGGAGTCGTACGAGCAGTACTTC
CASSYNLIIRESYEQYF
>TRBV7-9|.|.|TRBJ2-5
TGTGCCAGCAGCTCCCCCCGTAAAGAGACCCAGTACTTC
CASSSPRKETQYF
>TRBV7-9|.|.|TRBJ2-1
TGTGCCAGCAGCGCGGGACCCTCAGGGTTGGGATCCTACTATGAGCAGTTCTTC
CASSAGPSGLGSYYEQFF
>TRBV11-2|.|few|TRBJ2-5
TGTGCCAGCGGAGGGGTTAGAGAGACCCAGTACTTC
CASGGVRETQYF
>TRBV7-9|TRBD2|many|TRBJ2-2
TGTGCCAGCAGCCTAGCGGGAGGTGAGACCGGGGAGCTGTTTTTT
CASSLAGGETGELFF
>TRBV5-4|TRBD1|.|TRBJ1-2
TGTGCCAGCAGCTTGGGAGGGGGCGGCTATGGCTACACCTTC
CASSLGGGGYGYTF
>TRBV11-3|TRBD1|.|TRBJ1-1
TGTGCCAGCAGCGCCTCGGCAGGGGGCCGGGGCACTGAAGCTTTCTTT
CASSASAGGRGTEAFF
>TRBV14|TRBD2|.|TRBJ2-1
TGTGCCAGCAGCCAAATAGCGGGAGGGATCTACAATGAGCAGTTCTTC
CASSQIAGGIYNEQFF
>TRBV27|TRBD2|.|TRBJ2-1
TGTGCCAGCAGTTTATCCAGCGGGACCTCCTACAATGAGCAGTTCTTC
CASSLSSGTSYNEQFF
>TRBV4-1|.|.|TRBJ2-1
TGCGCCAGCAGCGATCGACTAGGGCGCGATGAGCAGTTCTTC
CASSDRLGRDEQFF
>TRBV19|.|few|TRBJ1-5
TGTGCCAGTAGAACTGGGAGGCCCCAGCATTTT
CASRTGRPQHF
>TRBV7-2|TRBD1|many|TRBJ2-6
TGTGCCAGCAGCGACAGGGTTTTTTCTGGGGCCAACGTCCTGACTTTC
CASSDRVFSGANVLTF
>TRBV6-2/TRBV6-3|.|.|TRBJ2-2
TGTGCCAGCAGAAGCCGGGGCCTGGACACCGGGGAGCTGTTTTTT
CASRSRGLDTGELFF
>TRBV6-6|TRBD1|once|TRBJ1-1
TGTGCCAGCAGTTATTTCGGACAGGGGGCGGCTGAAGCTTTCTTT
CASSYFGQGAAEAFF
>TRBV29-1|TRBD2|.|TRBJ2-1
TGCAGCGTTGACGCTAGCGGGATCTACAATGAGCAGTTCTTC
CSVDASGIYNEQFF
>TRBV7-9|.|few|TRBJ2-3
TGTGCCAGCAGCTCCATAGCAGCCGCGCAGTATTTT
CASSSIAAAQYF
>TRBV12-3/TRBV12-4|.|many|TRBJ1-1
TGTGCCAGCAGTTTGAGCACTGAAGCTTTCTTT
CASSLSTEAFF
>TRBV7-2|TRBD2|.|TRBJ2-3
TGTGCCAGCAGCTATGGGAGGAGCGGGAGGTTCGCAGATACGCAGTATTTT
CASSYGRSGRFADTQYF
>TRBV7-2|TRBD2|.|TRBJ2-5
TGTGCCAGCAGCTTAAGTCTTGGGGGGAGCGGGAGAGGACAGACCCAGTACTTC
CASSLSLGGSGRGQTQYF
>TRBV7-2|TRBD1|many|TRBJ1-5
TGTGCCAGCAGCCGTGGGCCCGACAGGGTGTTTCAGCCCCAGCATTTT
CASSRGPDRVFQPQHF
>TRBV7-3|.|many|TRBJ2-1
TGTGCCAGCAGCTTAGGGACCAGCACCTACAATGAGCAGTTCTTC
CASSLGTSTYNEQFF
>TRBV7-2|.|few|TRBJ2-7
TGTGCCAGCAGCTTGAGCGACGGCTACGAGCAGTACTTC
CASSLSDGYEQYF
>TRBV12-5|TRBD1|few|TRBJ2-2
TGTGCTAGTGGAGGGACAGGGGCCGGGGAGCTGTTTTTT
CASGGTGAGELFF
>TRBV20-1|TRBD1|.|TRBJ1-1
TGCAGTGCTAGAGATCGCGGTCGGACAGGGGGCACTGAAGCTTTCTTT
CSARDRGRTGGTEAFF
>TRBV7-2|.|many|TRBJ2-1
TGTGCCAGCAGTCCAAGATATGGCGGAGCGTCCTACAATGAGCAGTTCTTC
CASSPRYGGASYNEQFF
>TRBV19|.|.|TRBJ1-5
TGTGCCACCAAGGACTATAGCAATCAGCCCCAGCATTTT
CATKDYSNQPQHF
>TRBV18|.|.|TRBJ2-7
TGTGCCAGCTCACCAGCAGCAGGTTCCTACGAGCAGTACTTC
CASSPAAGSYEQYF
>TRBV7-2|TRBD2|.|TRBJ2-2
TGTGCCAGCAGCTTAGGCTGGACTAGCGTCGGAGGTACCGGGGAGCTGTTTTTT
CASSLGWTSVGGTGELFF
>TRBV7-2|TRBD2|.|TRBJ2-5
TGTGCCAGCAGTCGTGGACTAGCGGCCCGGGAGACCCAGTACTTC
CASSRGLAARETQYF
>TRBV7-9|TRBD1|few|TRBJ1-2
TGTGCCAGCAGCGTCTCGACAGGGATAGATGGCTACACCTTC
CASSVSTGIDGYTF
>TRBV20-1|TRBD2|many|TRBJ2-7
TGCAGTGCTAGAGATCCGAGACTAGCGGGAGGGAGCTCCTACGAGCAGTACTTC
CSARDPRLAGGSSYEQYF
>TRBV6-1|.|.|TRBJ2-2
TGTGCCAGCAACCCGTACACCGGGGAGCTGTTTTTT
CASNPYTGELFF